This T cell receptor (beta chain) was sequenced for a study of control samples from healthy donors and cancer patients. The CDR3 runs to 16 residues. CDR1 is SGHTS, CDR2 YDEGEE, per germline. V was trimmed by 7 bases and J by 1 base, leaving 19 bases between them. The repertoire was sequenced with immunoSEQ multiplex PCR; TCRdb's copy has only in-frame clones and lacks some. The repertoire includes approximately 190,000 clones, around 93% of them detected once, and less than 2% sits in the top ten. Material for sequencing was blood. The J gene is TRBJ2-3, the V gene TRBV5-8; tentatively, D is TRBD1 or TRBD2 (6 bases each). This clonotype was sampled from a man under 40 in good health. In DNA, the CDR3 is TGTGCCAGCGCCCCGGGGGCGATTACGGGCACAGATACGCAGTATTTT. Translated: CASAPGAITGTDTQYF.